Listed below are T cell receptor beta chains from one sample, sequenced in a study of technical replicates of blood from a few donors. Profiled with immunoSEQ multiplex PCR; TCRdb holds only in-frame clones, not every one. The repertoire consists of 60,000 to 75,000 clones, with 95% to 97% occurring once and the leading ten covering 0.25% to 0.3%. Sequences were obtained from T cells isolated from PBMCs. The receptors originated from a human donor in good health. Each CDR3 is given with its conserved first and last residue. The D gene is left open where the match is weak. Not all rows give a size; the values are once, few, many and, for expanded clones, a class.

TGCAGCGTTGCCCGGTCGAACACCGGGGAGCTGTTTTTT	CSVARSNTGELFF	TRBJ2-2	.	.	TRBV29-1
TGTGCCAGCAGCGGACTAGTGGCGAATGAGCAGTTCTTC	CASSGLVANEQFF	TRBJ2-1	.	TRBD2	TRBV11-3
TGTGCCAGCTCACCGGCAGAAAATCAGCCCCAGCATTTT	CASSPAENQPQHF	TRBJ1-5	.	.	TRBV18
TGTGCCAGCAGCCCGGGACAGGGAGAAGGCTACACCTTC	CASSPGQGEGYTF	TRBJ1-2	.	TRBD1	TRBV28
TGTGCCAGCAGCTTAGGACAGAATGAAGCTTTCTTT	CASSLGQNEAFF	TRBJ1-1	.	.	TRBV13
TGTGCCAGCAGCTTCCTGGGGGGAGACGGGGAGCTGTTTTTT	CASSFLGGDGELFF	TRBJ2-2	.	.	TRBV7-3
TGTGCCAGCACGGGGTATTCGCAGAGGTTGTATAACTATGGCTACACCTTC	CASTGYSQRLYNYGYTF	TRBJ1-2	.	.	TRBV2
TGTGCCTGGAGCCCCCTTGAGAGGGAGACCTACGAGCAGTACTTC	CAWSPLERETYEQYF	TRBJ2-7	.	.	TRBV30
TGTGCCAGCAGATCAGGGTTCCATAGCAATCAGCCCCAGCATTTT	CASRSGFHSNQPQHF	TRBJ1-5	.	.	TRBV6-1
TGCGCCAGCAGCCTACTACTTATCACTGAAGCTTTCTTT	CASSLLLITEAFF	TRBJ1-1	.	.	TRBV4-1
TGTGCCAGCAGCCTTGCTCAGGGGGGCGGCTACACCTTC	CASSLAQGGGYTF	TRBJ1-2	.	TRBD1	TRBV6-5
TGTGCCTGGAGTCCAGGGCGGACGCCCTTCTCCTACGAGCAGTACTTC	CAWSPGRTPFSYEQYF	TRBJ2-7	.	.	TRBV30
TGTGCCAGCAGCTTACACAGGGATAACCAGCCCCAGCATTTT	CASSLHRDNQPQHF	TRBJ1-5	.	.	TRBV7-2
TGTGCCACCTTAGAAAATGCGGCCCCCTATGGCTACACCTTC	CATLENAAPYGYTF	TRBJ1-2	.	.	TRBV6-6
TGTGCCAGTAGTACGGACACCTCCTACGAGCAGTACTTC	CASSTDTSYEQYF	TRBJ2-7	.	.	TRBV19
TGTGCCAGTAGTATAGGAAGTAGCGGGAGGGCCCACATTCAGTACTTC	CASSIGSSGRAHIQYF	TRBJ2-4	.	TRBD2	TRBV19
TGTGCCAGCAGCTTGGAAACACCTCTAGCGGGAGTTTTATCCGGGGAGCTGTTTTTT	CASSLETPLAGVLSGELFF	TRBJ2-2	.	TRBD2	TRBV5-6
TGCGCCAGCAGCCAAGATCGGGATCAGCCCCAGCATTTT	CASSQDRDQPQHF	TRBJ1-5	once	.	TRBV4-1
TGTGCCAGCAGCCCCTCGGGCACCGGGGAGCTGTTTTTT	CASSPSGTGELFF	TRBJ2-2	.	.	TRBV27
TGCAGCGTTGAACAAAGGCTAGCGGACAATGAGCAGTTCTTC	CSVEQRLADNEQFF	TRBJ2-1	.	TRBD2	TRBV29-1
TGTGCCTGGAGTAGGGGGAGGGGTCCAGATACGCAGTATTTT	CAWSRGRGPDTQYF	TRBJ2-3	.	.	TRBV30
TGTGCCTGGAGCGAGAGAGGGTCCACAGATACGCAGTATTTT	CAWSERGSTDTQYF	TRBJ2-3	.	.	TRBV30
TGTGCCAGCAGCTCTTCCAGGACTAACTATGGCTACACCTTC	CASSSSRTNYGYTF	TRBJ1-2	once	.	TRBV11-3
TGTGCCAGCAGTCCTCGGCGGGGCACTGAAGCTTTCTTT	CASSPRRGTEAFF	TRBJ1-1	.	.	TRBV27
TGCGCCAGCAGCGTGACAGATATATACAATGAGCAGTTCTTC	CASSVTDIYNEQFF	TRBJ2-1	.	.	TRBV5-1
TGTGCCAGCAGTTTAGCAGGACAGGGGGCGCTTGGCTACACCTTC	CASSLAGQGALGYTF	TRBJ1-2	.	TRBD1	TRBV27
TGTGCCTGGAGCGATACCCAGGGGAAGAAACAGCCCCAGCATTTT	CAWSDTQGKKQPQHF	TRBJ1-5	.	.	TRBV30
TGTGCCAGTAGTTCAGGGCAGCGGGTGTTCGAGCAGTACTTC	CASSSGQRVFEQYF	TRBJ2-7	.	.	TRBV19
TGTGCCAGCAGTTCTATTGGGCAGGGTCTGAGCACAGATACGCAGTATTTT	CASSSIGQGLSTDTQYF	TRBJ2-3	.	.	TRBV28
TGTGCCAGCAGTGATCCTTTAGCGGGAGTAGTAAATGAGCAGTTCTTC	CASSDPLAGVVNEQFF	TRBJ2-1	.	TRBD2	TRBV6-1
TGCGCCAGCAGTCGCGATTACAATGAGCAGTTCTTC	CASSRDYNEQFF	TRBJ2-1	.	.	TRBV5-1
TGCGCCAGCAGTAAACTCAGGGGCCACGAGCAGTACTTC	CASSKLRGHEQYF	TRBJ2-7	.	.	TRBV10-1
TGTGCCAGCTCAGGACAGTCGAACACTGAAGCTTTCTTT	CASSGQSNTEAFF	TRBJ1-1	.	.	TRBV18
TGCGCCAGCCGAGTAACGGGGAGCTCCTACAATGAGCAGTTCTTC	CASRVTGSSYNEQFF	TRBJ2-1	once	.	TRBV5-1
TGTGCCAGCAGTCACTCCGGGACAGGGTTGGAACAAGAGACCCAGTACTTC	CASSHSGTGLEQETQYF	TRBJ2-5	.	TRBD1	TRBV2
TGCGCCAGCAGTGAGGACAGGGAGGACGGGACCCAGTACTTC	CASSEDREDGTQYF	TRBJ2-5	.	.	TRBV10-1
TGTGCCAGCAGTGAAGCGCTTTATCCAGGGGGTAAAACTGAAGCTTTCTTT	CASSEALYPGGKTEAFF	TRBJ1-1	.	TRBD1	TRBV6-1
TGTGCCAGCAGTTTAGCGGGAGGGCCTACACACGAGCAGTACTTC	CASSLAGGPTHEQYF	TRBJ2-7	.	TRBD2	TRBV28
TGCGCCAGCAGCTTGGGGGCCCCTCGGGATACGCAGTATTTT	CASSLGAPRDTQYF	TRBJ2-3	.	.	TRBV5-1
TGTGCCAGCAGCCCGACAGGGAACACTGAAGCTTTCTTT	CASSPTGNTEAFF	TRBJ1-1	.	.	TRBV5-4
TGTGCCAGCAGTTTAAAAACTTCTGAAAAACTGTTTTTT	CASSLKTSEKLFF	TRBJ1-4	.	.	TRBV28
TGCGCCAGCAGCTCGGGACTAGTCAGGACCAGGGAGACCCAGTACTTC	CASSSGLVRTRETQYF	TRBJ2-5	.	TRBD2	TRBV5-1
TGTGCCAGCAGCTTTACGGGAGCATACAATGAGCAGTTCTTC	CASSFTGAYNEQFF	TRBJ2-1	.	.	TRBV2
TGCAGCGGTGGGACAGGCGGCGGGGAGCTGTTTTTT	CSGGTGGGELFF	TRBJ2-2	.	TRBD1	TRBV29-1
TGTGCCAGCAGCGACAGCGGGAGGGTCCCAAACATTCAGTACTTC	CASSDSGRVPNIQYF	TRBJ2-4	.	TRBD2	TRBV9
TGTGCCAGCAGTTTGTCTTATTCGGCAGGGTTGAGGCAGTACTTC	CASSLSYSAGLRQYF	TRBJ2-7	.	.	TRBV28
TGTGCCAGCAGCCGAGGGACAGCAGACGGGGAGCTGTTTTTT	CASSRGTADGELFF	TRBJ2-2	.	TRBD1	TRBV7-3
TGTGCCAGCAGTCATGGACAGGTGAACACTGAAGCTTTCTTT	CASSHGQVNTEAFF	TRBJ1-1	.	TRBD1	TRBV28
TGCAGCGTTGATGCTAGCGGGATAAGTGAGCAGTTCTTC	CSVDASGISEQFF	TRBJ2-1	.	TRBD2	TRBV29-1
TGTGCCAGCAGTTTTACTAGCGTGGTCTCCGGGGAGCTGTTTTTT	CASSFTSVVSGELFF	TRBJ2-2	.	TRBD2	TRBV6-5
TGTGCCAGTAGTATTGCGGGAGGGTCAAATGAGCAGTTCTTC	CASSIAGGSNEQFF	TRBJ2-1	.	TRBD2	TRBV19
TGTGCCAGCAGCGGGAGGCAGGGGGCCTATGGCTACACCTTC	CASSGRQGAYGYTF	TRBJ1-2	.	TRBD1	TRBV27